This entry describes one T cell receptor beta chain. Methods used by the authors: It was from reference gene primer amplification that nucleated cell counts were estimated. The data were produced by immunoSEQ multiplex PCR, yet TCRdb's version contains in-frame clones alone and is incomplete. That table furnishes V, J and clone size, whereas the DNA furnished D and trimming. This sample carries hundreds of thousands of clones, 89% of them seen once, and the ten largest clones take under 15%. The record originates from a study of blood T cell repertoires in COVID-19. About the study: Donors in the United States, Italy and Spain gave samples during acute or convalescent COVID-19. The analysed material was cDNA or gDNA that came from T cells, B-cell-depleted T cells, or PBMCs.

Trimming at V came to 0 bases and at J to 0 bases, leaving 6 bases not matched to a gene. CDR1 SGHAT and CDR2 FQNNGV come from the germline V gene. The CDR3 runs 19 residues. Material: peripheral blood. The TCR comes from an older woman with acute or convalescent COVID-19. This chain connects TRBV11-2 to TRBJ2-6, with 9 bases fitting TRBD1. CDR3 amino acids: CASSLDGTGPPSGANVLTF. As DNA, the CDR3 is TGTGCCAGCAGCTTAGATGGGACAGGGCCCCCCTCTGGGGCCAACGTCCTGACTTTC. The full variable domain, with the rest looked up from reference TRBV11-2 and TRBJ2-6, is EAGVAQSPRYKIIEKRQSVAFWCNPISGHATLYWYQQILGQGPKLLIQFQNNGVVDDSQLPKDRFSAERLKGVDSTLKIQPAKLEDSAVYLCASSLDGTGPPSGANVLTFGAGSRLTVL.